These T cell receptor beta chains were read from a single sample in a study of B cell selection in AIRE deficiency. Assay: immunoSEQ multiplex PCR; the TCRdb copy retains only in-frame clones and omits some. This table holds some 25,000 clones, approximately 96% found once. Sequencing was performed on CD4+CD127+ conventional T cells sorted from PBMCs. Receptors originate from a human donor in good health. The CDR3 runs from the conserved cysteine through the conserved F or W. D genes are given only for firm matches. Rows may omit the clone size; those that give it use once, few, many or a size class.

TRBJ1-1,TRBV10-1,NA,NA,CASSQGTFTEAFF,TGCGCCAGTTCTCAGGGGACCTTCACTGAAGCTTTCTTT
TRBJ1-4,TRBV2,NA,TRBD1,CASISGQGNEKLFF,TGTGCCAGCATATCCGGACAGGGGAATGAAAAACTGTTTTTT
TRBJ2-1,TRBV6-5,NA,NA,CASRGPGTYNEQFF,TGTGCCAGCAGAGGTCCAGGCACCTACAATGAGCAGTTCTTC
TRBJ2-5,TRBV20-1,NA,NA,CSAFQGETQYF,TGCAGTGCCTTCCAGGGGGAGACCCAGTACTTC
TRBJ2-7,TRBV5-1,NA,TRBD1,CASSPDRAYEQYF,TGCGCCAGCAGCCCCGACAGGGCCTACGAGCAGTACTTC
TRBJ2-1,TRBV19,NA,TRBD1,CASSSDRFSDEQFF,TGTGCCAGTAGTTCGGACAGGTTTTCGGATGAGCAGTTCTTC
TRBJ1-2,TRBV27,NA,TRBD1,CASSLVGQGNNYGYTF,TGTGCCAGCAGTTTAGTGGGACAGGGTAACAACTATGGCTACACCTTC
TRBJ2-2,TRBV7-9,NA,NA,CASSLTLKGTEAGELFF,TGTGCCAGCAGCCTTACTCTGAAAGGAACAGAGGCCGGGGAGCTGTTTTTT
TRBJ1-5,TRBV2,NA,NA,CASSSGLRPQHF,TGTGCCAGCAGTTCCGGCTTGCGGCCCCAGCATTTT
TRBJ2-2,TRBV7-3,NA,TRBD1,CASSLRDRLTGELFF,TGTGCCAGCAGCTTACGGGACAGGCTGACCGGGGAGCTGTTTTTT
TRBJ2-2,TRBV6-5,NA,TRBD1,CASSENRGGGELFF,TGTGCCAGCAGTGAGAACAGGGGTGGCGGGGAGCTGTTTTTT
TRBJ1-2,TRBV5-6,NA,TRBD1,CASSFLNQGAGNYGYTF,TGTGCCAGCAGCTTTTTGAATCAGGGGGCCGGTAACTATGGCTACACCTTC
TRBJ2-7,TRBV9,NA,NA,CASSVEATRYEQYF,TGTGCCAGCAGCGTAGAAGCCACCCGCTACGAGCAGTACTTC
TRBJ1-1,TRBV6-1,NA,NA,CASSDRGGTEAFF,TGTGCCAGCAGTGACCGGGGAGGCACTGAAGCTTTCTTT
TRBJ1-1,TRBV7-9,NA,TRBD1,CASSIGQGFISEAFF,TGTGCCAGCAGCATTGGACAGGGGTTTATCTCTGAAGCTTTCTTT
TRBJ1-3,TRBV2,NA,TRBD1,CASIEDRGVDTIYF,TGTGCCAGCATAGAGGACAGGGGGGTAGACACCATATATTTT
TRBJ1-6,TRBV6-5,NA,NA,CASRARGNSPLHF,TGTGCCAGCAGGGCCAGAGGGAATTCACCCCTCCACTTT
TRBJ2-3,TRBV5-1,NA,TRBD2,CASSPGLAGTTDTQYF,TGCGCCAGCAGCCCGGGACTAGCGGGAACCACAGATACGCAGTATTTT
TRBJ1-1,TRBV7-9,NA,NA,CASSLQGNTEAFF,TGTGCCAGCAGCTTACAGGGGAACACTGAAGCTTTCTTT
TRBJ1-1,TRBV29-1,NA,TRBD1,CSTQTGGTEAFF,TGCAGCACCCAGACAGGGGGCACTGAAGCTTTCTTT
TRBJ1-5,TRBV7-2,few,NA,CASSLEGWDQPQHF,TGTGCCAGCAGCTTAGAGGGCTGGGATCAGCCCCAGCATTTT
TRBJ2-5,TRBV11-3,once,NA,CASSLSSQGGETQYF,TGTGCCAGCAGCTTGAGCAGCCAGGGGGGAGAGACCCAGTACTTC